One sample yielded the 6 T cell receptor beta chains listed below, sequenced in a study of CXCR3-negative and CXCR3-positive naive CD8 T cells. The study made its TRB cDNA libraries by 5' RACE, adding UMI labels. TCRdb reprocessed the 5' RACE reads; each CDR3 protein has one entry and no DNA is given. In total, the table holds about 80,000 distinct CDR3 sequences. Source material: naive CXCR3- CD8+ T cells from blood. Subset of the sample: CD45RO-CCR7+CD27+CD95- naive CD8+ T cells lacking CXCR3 (TNR3-). The receptors originated from a human donor in good health. Some clones in this sample may be carry-over from other donors' samples.

The genes are TRBV12-3 or TRBV12-4 and TRBJ2-3; as DNA is missing, the TRBD2 call by TCRdb cannot be tested. The CDR3 loop spans 14 amino acids. The CDR3 region is CASSSPSSTDTQYF.

The genes are TRBV29-1 and TRBJ1-2; TCRdb gives TRBD1 as the D gene, but with no DNA this cannot be confirmed. The CDR3 is made up of 13 amino acids. Germline loops: CDR1 SQVTM, CDR2 ANQGSEA. CDR3 protein: CSVDTGDNYGYTF.

The CDR3 reads CASSQDPGAKTQYF. The chain combines TRBV4-3 with TRBJ2-5; TCRdb indicates TRBD1, and absent DNA this call remains unverified. The germline V gene has CDR1 LGHNA and CDR2 YSLEER. This CDR3 has 14 amino acids.

The V call is TRBV18, the J call TRBJ2-1; as DNA is missing, the TRBD2 call by TCRdb cannot be tested. Looked up from germline, CDR1 is KGHSH and CDR2 is LQKENI. CDR3 length: 16 residues. CDR3 amino acids: CASSPPSGRGYNEQFF.

This sequence joins TRBV20-1 and TRBJ2-7; TCRdb picks TRBD1, but there is no DNA to check that call. Germline loops: CDR1 DFQATT, CDR2 SNEGSKA (reference sequence). The CDR3 loop spans 13 amino acids. CDR3 protein: CSARPPSSYEQYF.

The chain joins TRBV4-3 to TRBJ2-2. The V gene's germline CDR1 is LGHNA and CDR2 YSLEER. The CDR3 is made up of 14 amino acids. The CDR3 protein is CASSQPVLSGELFF.